Described below is a single T cell receptor (beta chain) sequence and its context. These data come from a study of blood T cell repertoires in COVID-19. For the study at large: The cDNA or gDNA used as material had been derived from T cells, B-cell-depleted T cells, or PBMCs.

The method was immunoSEQ multiplex PCR; TCRdb's version includes in-frame clones alone and lacks a portion of them. The sample carries about 130,000 clones, over 75% recorded once. Trimming took off 10 bases at V and 5 bases at J, with 21 bases between the two ends. The CDR3 loop spans 15 amino acids. The germline V gene encodes CDR1 ENHRY and CDR2 SYGVKD. The chain is built from TRBV10-3 and TRBJ1-5, with a tentative D call TRBD1 (6 bases). The TCR sequence derives from a man older than 75 with active or convalescent COVID-19. Input material: peripheral blood. CDR3 bases: TGTGCCACCTCAGCGGGGGGGGGCGCTCATCAGCCCCAGCATTTT. Translation: CATSAGGGAHQPQHF.